What follows describes a single T cell receptor beta chain. V lost 3 bases and J lost 5; bases outside the gene matches: 4. Germline assignment: CDR1 GTSNPN and CDR2 SVGIG (reference sequence). The CDR3 spans 14 residues. This specimen comes from a study of CD8+ T cells in alopecia areata. Study details: Each of the treated patients was given oral tofacitinib, 5 to 10 mg twice daily, for moderate-to-severe alopecia areata.

Reverse transcribed after extraction, RNA yielded cDNA as the sequencing template. The data were produced by immunoSEQ multiplex PCR, yet TCRdb's version contains in-frame clones alone and is incomplete. The profile covers approximately 66,000 clones, with 60% appearing a single time and 17% taken by the ten largest. Sequencing used CD8+ T cells sorted from blood, obtained at week 0. The receptor's source is a human donor with alopecia areata. The chain employs TRBV30 and TRBJ2-1; 10 bases fit TRBD2. The CDR3 region has the DNA TGTGCCTGGAGCAGGACTAGCGGCCACAATGAGCAGTTCTTC. Its translation is CAWSRTSGHNEQFF. Combining the CDR3 with reference TRBV30 and TRBJ2-1 gives the whole variable domain SQTIHQWPATLVQPVGSPLSLECTVEGTSNPNLYWYRQAAGRGLQLLFYSVGIGQISSEVPQNLSASRPQDRQFILSSKKLLLSDSGFYLCAWSRTSGHNEQFFGPGTRLTVL.